This TCR beta chain was identified in a study of vaccination and CD4 T cells after COVID-19. For this clonotype: No antigen is known for it.

General observations from the study: Apart from involving relatively few convalescent patients, the work omitted early post-infection timepoints. Among those convalescent, a median approximately 83% of reactive clones emerged solely post-vaccination.

Trimming pared 1 base from V and 3 bases from J, leaving 10 bases between. This CDR3 spans 14 amino acids. Germline CDR1 reads LNHDA; CDR2 reads SQIVND (reference sequence). Time point of the sample: late sampling 161 to 241 days after vaccination in a few convalescent patients. Documented treatment: approximately 11-day PBMC culture with coronavirus spike peptide pools or control peptides (ViraFEST assay). With the Oncomine TCR Beta short-read assay, DNA from cultured CD4+ T cells was sequenced. Genomic DNA was extracted from cultured CD4+ T cells. Each CDR3 protein is one row after TCRdb ran MiXCR on the PCR reads. The table records about 24,000 distinct CDR3 sequences, about 42% of them present only once.

This material consisted of CD4+ T cells from blood, cultured in vitro, taken about 7 months after SARS-CoV-2 vaccination. The TCR comes from a human donor who had recovered from COVID-19. The V and J genes are TRBV19 and TRBJ2-7, with D possibly being TRBD2 (6 bases). CDR3 bases: TGTGCCAGTAGTATAGGTAGCGGACTCTACGAGCAGTACTTC. Amino acids: CASSIGSGLYEQYF.